Following are 32 T cell receptor beta chains from one sample sequenced in a study of response to subunit inactivated influenza vaccine. TCRdb processed the RT-PCR reads anew with MiXCR; each CDR3 protein has one entry. The sample has some 500,000 distinct CDR3 sequences; about an eighth are singletons. Material: PBMCs from blood, obtained roughly 47 days after vaccination. These receptors all stem from a man aged 45-65 years who received an inactivated influenza vaccine.

This clonotype came up many times. The chain has TRBV6-1 and TRBJ2-7, with TRBD2 matching 9 bases. The V gene end was trimmed by 6 bases and the J gene end by 0 bases; junction bases not matched to a gene: 6. CDR3 length equals 15 residues. Per the germline V gene, CDR1 is MNHNS and CDR2 is SASEGT. The CDR3 bases are TGTGCCAGCAGACCTAGCGGGAAGAGCTCCTACGAGCAGTACTTC. Translated: CASRPSGKSSYEQYF.

This clonotype has more than one count but fewer than ten. The chain uses TRBV20-1 and TRBJ1-6, with 9 bases lining up with TRBD1. V trimming: 5 bases; J trimming: 8 bases; junction bases outside the gene matches: 10. The germline CDR1 and CDR2 sequences are DFQATT and SNEGSKA (reference sequence). The CDR3 has 15 amino acids. The CDR3 loop is CSAGETGGGYSPLHF. Written as DNA, the CDR3 is TGCAGTGCTGGGGAGACAGGGGGTGGGTATTCACCCCTCCACTTT.

The sample holds a few counts of this clonotype. V gene TRBV24-1 combines with J gene TRBJ2-1; a possible D gene is TRBD2 (5 bases). The CDR3 loop spans 13 amino acids. Trimming took 3 bases from V and 8 from J, leaving 10 bases between them. The germline CDR1 and CDR2 sequences are KGHDR and SFDVKD. The CDR3 region is CATSDPGIDEQFF. As DNA, the CDR3 is TGTGCCACCAGTGATCCCGGGATCGATGAGCAGTTCTTC.

This clonotype was counted many times. DNA for the CDR3: TGTGCCAGCAGCCCCAGACCCGACCTGGCCCTCCACTTT. This gives the protein CASSPRPDLALHF. The rearrangement joins TRBV7-9 to TRBJ1-6; D uncertain. The CDR3 contains 13 residues. Germline V lookup: CDR1 SEHNR, CDR2 FQNEAQ (reference sequence). Trimming shortened V by 5 bases and J by 14 bases, and 16 bases separated the two germline ends. Full variable domain (missing parts from reference TRBV7-9 and TRBJ1-6): DTGVSQNPRHKITKRGQNVTFRCDPISEHNRLYWYRQTLGQGPEFLTYFQNEAQLEKSRLLSDRFSAERPKGSFSTLEIQRTEQGDSAMYLCASSPRPDLALHFGNGTRLTVT.

V is TRBV6-2 or TRBV6-3 and J is TRBJ2-5, with D perhaps TRBD2 (6 bases). Germline CDR1 reads MNHEY; CDR2 reads SVGEGT. Trimming stripped 0 bases from V and 4 bases from J, with 9 bases between. This CDR3 has 14 residues. In DNA, the CDR3 is TGTGCCAGCAGTTACTCGGGGACTGCAGAGACCCAGTACTTC. Translation: CASSYSGTAETQYF.

This clonotype was recorded at least ten times. The rearrangement links TRBV2 to TRBJ1-1; D gene unclear. Germline CDR1 reads SNHLY; CDR2 reads FYNNEI. There are 15 residues in the CDR3. The ends were cut back, 0 bases at V and 1 base at J, with 9 bases in the middle. As DNA, the CDR3 is TGTGCCAGCAGTGAAGCGCGCACAGCGAACACTGAAGCTTTCTTT. This codes for CASSEARTANTEAFF.

This clonotype was detected once. J is TRBJ2-3 and V is TRBV29-1, with 14 bases matching TRBD2. V shed 8 bases and J 6 bases; nucleotides not matched to a gene: 10. From germline, CDR1 is SQVTM and CDR2 ANQGSEA. The CDR3 consists of 15 residues. The CDR3 nucleotides read TGCAGCACAACTAGAGGACTAGCGGGAGGTGATACGCAGTATTTT. Translating gives CSTTRGLAGGDTQYF.

This rearrangement joins TRBV7-2 to TRBJ1-5; maybe TRBD1 (5 bases). Trimming stripped 5 bases from V and 6 bases from J, with 11 bases between. CDR1 and CDR2 (germline): SGHTA, FQGNSA. The CDR3 covers 13 residues. The CDR3 reads CASSLTGTQPQHF. The DNA for the CDR3 is TGTGCCAGCAGCCTAACGGGGACTCAGCCCCAGCATTTT.

The gene calls are TRBV7-9 and TRBJ2-2; 9 positions match TRBD1. Unmatched junction bases numbered 5, after V lost 5 bases and J lost 1 base. Per the germline V gene, CDR1 is SEHNR and CDR2 is FQNEAQ (reference sequence). The CDR3 has 16 residues. The CDR3: CASSPTGGVNTGELFF. CDR3 in DNA: TGTGCCAGCAGCCCGACAGGGGGGGTGAACACCGGGGAGCTGTTTTTT.

The chain recombines TRBV12-3 or TRBV12-4 with TRBJ1-4; 7 positions match TRBD1. The CDR3 contains 17 residues. The trim removed 0 bases at V and 4 bases at J, leaving 8 bases unmatched. The DNA for the CDR3 is TGTGCCAGCAGTTTAGCGGGGCGGACAGGCCTTAATGAAAAACTGTTTTTT. Protein sequence: CASSLAGRTGLNEKLFF.

Only a few counts were recorded for this clonotype. This chain links TRBV24-1 with TRBJ2-1, with TRBD2 identical over 7 bases. CDR1 KGHDR and CDR2 SFDVKD come from the germline V gene. This CDR3 spans 15 amino acids. The junction had 7 bases not matched to a gene; V was cut back by 5 bases and J by 4 bases. The CDR3 here is CATSGLSGNYNEQFF. The CDR3 bases are TGTGCCACCAGTGGACTGAGCGGGAATTACAATGAGCAGTTCTTC.

The table lists this clonotype with a few counts. The J gene is TRBJ2-3, the V gene TRBV27; 7 positions agree with TRBD2. J gave up 3 bases and V 3 bases, and 9 bases lay outside the gene matches. CDR1 is MNHEY, CDR2 SMNVEV, per germline (reference sequence). The CDR3 consists of 16 residues. CDR3 sequence: CASSFLLGSGTDTQYF. CDR3 nucleotides: TGTGCCAGCAGTTTTCTTTTGGGTAGCGGGACAGATACGCAGTATTTT.

The CDR3 is CSASRQPKTTNEKLFF. The DNA for the CDR3 is TGCAGTGCTAGTCGGCAGCCCAAGACAACTAATGAAAAACTGTTTTTT. This chain links TRBV20-1 with TRBJ1-4; D remains ambiguous. Germline V gene data show CDR1 as DFQATT and CDR2 as SNEGSKA (reference sequence). The V end was cut by 3 bases, the J end by 0 bases, with 14 bases between. The CDR3 has 16 residues.

This clonotype was recorded a few times. V and J are TRBV5-1 and TRBJ1-1; tentatively, D is TRBD1 (6 bases). CDR1 is SGHRS, CDR2 YFSETQ, per germline. CDR3 length: 14 residues. V was cut by 0 bases and J by 5 bases, with 11 bases left in between. This CDR3 reads CASSLDRAGTEAFF. The CDR3 nucleotides are TGCGCCAGCAGCTTGGACAGGGCGGGTACTGAAGCTTTCTTT.

This clonotype was recorded many times. The chain has TRBV7-9 and TRBJ2-1; 7 bases align to TRBD1. Unmatched junction bases numbered 8, after V lost 5 bases and J lost 10 bases. CDR1 and CDR2 (germline): SEHNR, FQNEAQ (reference sequence). The CDR3 loop spans 13 amino acids. CDR3 residues: CASSQDRFGEQFF. For the CDR3, the DNA is TGTGCCAGCAGCCAGGACAGGTTCGGAGAGCAGTTCTTC.

This clonotype showed up many times. The rearrangement uses TRBV7-6 and TRBJ2-7, with 8 bases that match TRBD2. Germline V gene sequence: CDR1 SGHVS, CDR2 FNYEAQ. The CDR3 length is 15 residues. The V gene end was trimmed by 2 bases and the J gene end by 6 bases; junction bases not matched to a gene: 9. CDR3 DNA: TGTGCCAGCAGCTTATATCGGGAGGGTGTAGGCGAGCAGTACTTC. Translated, it gives CASSLYREGVGEQYF. The whole variable domain, remainder taken from reference TRBV7-6 and TRBJ2-7, is GAGVSQSPRYKVTKRGQDVALRCDPISGHVSLYWYRQALGQGPEFLTYFNYEAQQDKSGLPNDRFSAERPEGSISTLTIQRTEQRDSAMYRCASSLYREGVGEQYFGPGTRLTVT.

This chain joins TRBV9 and TRBJ2-5, with D tentatively TRBD2 (6 bases). In germline, CDR1 is SGDLS, CDR2 YYNGEE. V shed 4 bases and J shed 7 bases, with 20 bases lying between them. There are 15 residues in the CDR3. CDR3 DNA sequence: TGTGCCAGCAGCCCTGACGGTAGACGGCGGGGGACCCAGTACTTC. It is translated as CASSPDGRRRGTQYF.

This chain joins TRBV7-9 and TRBJ2-3, with TRBD2 identical over 10 bases. The CDR3 runs to 16 residues. With 2 bases clipped from V and 4 bases from J, the junction kept 6 bases outside the gene matches. In germline, CDR1 is SEHNR, CDR2 FQNEAQ (reference sequence). The CDR3 here is CASSLLAGVFADTQYF. CDR3 in DNA: TGTGCCAGCAGCTTACTAGCGGGGGTTTTTGCAGATACGCAGTATTTT.

The J gene is TRBJ2-7, the V gene TRBV20-1; D is perhaps TRBD1 (6 bases). This CDR3 comprises 12 residues. The V and J ends lost 7 bases and 1 base respectively, with 11 bases between them. Germline V gene lookup returns CDR1 DFQATT and CDR2 SNEGSKA (reference sequence). This CDR3 is CSGEGVSYEQYF. The CDR3 DNA sequence: TGCAGTGGCGAGGGGGTTTCCTACGAGCAGTACTTC.

This clonotype appeared a few times. The chain employs TRBV10-3 and TRBJ2-3; D is possibly TRBD1 (5 bases). Trimming shortened V by 0 bases and J by 1 base, and 14 bases separated the two germline ends. Germline CDR1 ENHRY, CDR2 SYGVKD. The CDR3 is 17 amino acids. The CDR3 sequence is CAISESRVGRGTDTQYF. In DNA form, the CDR3 reads TGTGCCATCAGTGAGTCACGAGTGGGGCGAGGCACAGATACGCAGTATTTT.

This sequence joins TRBV28 and TRBJ2-7; either TRBD1 or TRBD2 may supply D (5 bases each). CDR1 is MDHEN and CDR2 is SYDVKM in the germline V gene. This CDR3 has 13 amino acids. V lost 6 bases, J lost 5 bases, and 14 bases lay in between. The CDR3 region has the DNA TGTGCCAGCAGGCGGCCAGGGAGAAACGAGCAGTACTTC. It yields the protein CASRRPGRNEQYF.

The gene calls are TRBV4-2 and TRBJ2-7; 7 positions match TRBD2. This CDR3 is 16 amino acids long. The germline gives CDR1 LGHNA, CDR2 YNFKEQ. With V trimmed by 0 bases and J by 4 bases, 9 bases remained unmatched. The chain's CDR3 is CASSQEGGLAEYEQYF. In DNA, the CDR3 is TGTGCCAGCAGCCAAGAGGGAGGCCTAGCGGAGTACGAGCAGTACTTC.

The table lists this clonotype with a few counts. This CDR3 is CASSVVAANTGELFF. CDR3 coding DNA: TGTGCCAGCAGTGTAGTAGCAGCGAACACCGGGGAGCTGTTTTTT. This chain connects TRBV2 to TRBJ2-2; D is unresolved. The CDR3 has 15 amino acids. The V gene's germline CDR1 is SNHLY and CDR2 FYNNEI. The V and J ends lost 4 bases and 0 bases respectively, with 9 bases between them.

The chain recombines TRBV6-5 with TRBJ2-6, with D tentatively TRBD1 or TRBD2 (6 bases each). The V end was cut by 0 bases, the J end by 6 bases, with 15 bases between. Germline CDR1 is MNHEY and CDR2 is SVGAGI. The CDR3 spans 17 residues. The CDR3 spells CASSYSMGGAVANVLTF. In DNA, the CDR3 is TGTGCCAGCAGTTACTCGATGGGGGGCGCTGTGGCCAACGTCCTGACTTTC.

The gene calls are TRBV19 and TRBJ2-1, with 11 bases matching TRBD2. From germline, CDR1 is LNHDA and CDR2 SQIVND (reference sequence). The CDR3 has 15 amino acids. V lost 4 bases and J lost 3; bases outside the gene matches: 2. CDR3 coding DNA: TGTGCCAGTAGTACTAGCGGGGGGTACTACAATGAGCAGTTCTTC. This translates into CASSTSGGYYNEQFF.

This clonotype was seen a handful of times. CDR3 sequence reads: CSAREPGDRGREAFF. The CDR3 DNA reads as TGCAGTGCTAGAGAACCCGGAGACAGGGGCCGGGAAGCTTTCTTT. The chain uses TRBV20-1 and TRBJ1-1; 8 nucleotides match TRBD1. The CDR3 loop spans 15 amino acids. Per the germline V gene, CDR1 is DFQATT and CDR2 is SNEGSKA (reference sequence). The V segment lost 0 bases and the J segment 8 bases; nucleotides outside the gene matches: 11.

This clonotype was found a few times. The chain links TRBV28 to TRBJ1-2; 9 bases match TRBD1. The CDR3 totals 15 residues. CDR1 is MDHEN and CDR2 is SYDVKM in the germline V gene. The V and J ends lost 5 bases and 6 bases, in that order; junction bases with no gene match: 10. The CDR3 loop is CASSPMGQGWDGYTF. The CDR3, as DNA: TGTGCCAGCAGTCCTATGGGACAGGGCTGGGATGGCTACACCTTC.

This clonotype was picked up a small number of times. The chain combines TRBV7-8 with TRBJ2-3; TRBD2 aligns across 8 bases. The CDR3 loop spans 13 amino acids. The germline V gene has CDR1 SGHVS and CDR2 FQNEAQ. The junction had 5 bases not matched to a gene; V was cut back by 10 bases and J by 2 bases. The CDR3 DNA follows: TGTGCCACCGGGGGGGTCGACACAGATACGCAGTATTTT. Protein product: CATGGVDTDTQYF.

A few counts support this clonotype. V is TRBV11-2 and J is TRBJ2-1; possibly TRBD1 for D (6 bases). Germline CDR1 reads SGHAT; CDR2 reads FQNNGV. This CDR3 has 13 residues. The V end lost 4 bases, the J end lost 7 bases, and 11 bases lay between the germline ends. The CDR3 spells CASSWTAVNEQFF. CDR3 bases: TGTGCCAGCAGCTGGACAGCGGTGAATGAGCAGTTCTTC.

This clonotype was seen a handful of times. The V and J genes are TRBV4-2 and TRBJ2-3; TRBD2 is a possible D gene (5 bases). Germline V gene data show CDR1 as LGHNA and CDR2 as YNFKEQ. The CDR3 contains 15 residues. The ends were cut back, 0 bases at V and 2 bases at J, with 9 bases in the middle. CDR3 region: CASSQEGDFTDTQYF. The CDR3 DNA follows: TGTGCCAGCAGCCAAGAGGGAGACTTCACAGATACGCAGTATTTT.

This clonotype was observed a few times. This chain joins TRBV20-1 and TRBJ2-2; D not certain. CDR3 size: 13 residues. V was clipped by 0 bases and J by 3 bases, with 5 bases between them. Per germline, CDR1 DFQATT and CDR2 SNEGSKA (reference sequence). The CDR3 here is CSARDRHTGELFF. In nucleotides, the CDR3 is TGCAGTGCTAGAGATAGACACACCGGGGAGCTGTTTTTT.

This clonotype showed up many times. The chain links TRBV7-9 to TRBJ2-5; unclear D gene. This CDR3 comprises 14 residues. V lost 5 bases to trimming and J lost 7 bases, with 17 bases between them. Germline loops: CDR1 SEHNR, CDR2 FQNEAQ (reference sequence). The CDR3 DNA reads TGTGCCAGCAGCCCCGTACAACCGTCGGGGACCCAGTACTTC. Encoded protein: CASSPVQPSGTQYF.